This TCR beta chain was sequenced in a study of cytotoxic CD8 clonotypes in ibrutinib-treated CLL. Study context: Once treatment had gone on for a median of around eleven months, range 6 to 36, response samples were drawn. Productive templates averaged 255,043 per sample, and productive rearrangements 80,000 to 95,000.

CDR3 length: 18 residues. V lost 1 base, J lost 4 bases, and 19 bases lay in between. The germline V gene encodes CDR1 SGHTA and CDR2 FQGTGA. This clone has more than one count but fewer than ten. Its antigen is not known. Study outcomes and limitations: Clonality increased at ibrutinib response, then returned toward baseline at progression.

The data were produced by immunoSEQ multiplex PCR, yet TCRdb's version contains in-frame clones alone and is incomplete. The sample contains roughly 29,000 clones, about 78% of which appear only once. This chain joins TRBV7-3 and TRBJ2-2; perhaps D is TRBD1 or TRBD2 (6 bases each). The TCR originated in a human donor with chronic lymphocytic leukemia. The material was PBMCs, obtained after 36 months of ibrutinib treatment. The chain's CDR3 is CASSLNPGAYDGTGELFF. CDR3 nucleotide sequence: TGTGCCAGCAGCTTAAACCCGGGGGCCTACGATGGCACCGGGGAGCTGTTTTTT.